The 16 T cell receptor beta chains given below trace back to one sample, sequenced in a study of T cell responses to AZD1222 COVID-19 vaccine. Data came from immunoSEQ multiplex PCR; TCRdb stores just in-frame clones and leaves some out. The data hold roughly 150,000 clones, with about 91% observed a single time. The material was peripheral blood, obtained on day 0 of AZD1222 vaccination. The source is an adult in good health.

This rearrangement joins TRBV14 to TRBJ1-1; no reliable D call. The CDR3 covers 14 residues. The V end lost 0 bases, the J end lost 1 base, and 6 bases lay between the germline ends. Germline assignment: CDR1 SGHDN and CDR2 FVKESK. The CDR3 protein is CASSQDWANTEAFF. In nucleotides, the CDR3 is TGTGCCAGCAGCCAAGATTGGGCGAACACTGAAGCTTTCTTT.

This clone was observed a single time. Here the CDR3 DNA reads TGTGCCACCAGTGATATGTGGGGCGATGAGCAGTTCTTC. Protein sequence: CATSDMWGDEQFF. This sequence joins TRBV24-1 and TRBJ2-1, with D maybe TRBD1 (5 bases). V shed 3 bases and J shed 8 bases, with 10 bases lying between them. CDR1 and CDR2 (germline): KGHDR, SFDVKD. The CDR3 runs to 13 residues.

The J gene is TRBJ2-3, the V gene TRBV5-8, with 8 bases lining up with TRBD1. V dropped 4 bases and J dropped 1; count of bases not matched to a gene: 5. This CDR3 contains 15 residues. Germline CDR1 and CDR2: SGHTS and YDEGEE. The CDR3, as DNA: TGTGCCAGCAGCCGGTCGACAGGGGGCACAGATACGCAGTATTTT. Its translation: CASSRSTGGTDTQYF.

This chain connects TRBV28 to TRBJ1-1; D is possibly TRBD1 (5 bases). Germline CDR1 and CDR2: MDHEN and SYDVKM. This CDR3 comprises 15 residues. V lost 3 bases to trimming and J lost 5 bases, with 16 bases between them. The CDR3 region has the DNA TGTGCCAGCAGTTTGAGTCAGGGTTGGGGGACTGAAGCTTTCTTT. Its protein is CASSLSQGWGTEAFF.

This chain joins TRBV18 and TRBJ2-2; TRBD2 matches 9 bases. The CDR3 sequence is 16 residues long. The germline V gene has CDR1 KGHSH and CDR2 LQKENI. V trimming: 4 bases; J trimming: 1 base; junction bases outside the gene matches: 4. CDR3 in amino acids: CASSQIAGENTGELFF. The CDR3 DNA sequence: TGTGCCAGCTCACAGATAGCGGGGGAGAACACCGGGGAGCTGTTTTTT. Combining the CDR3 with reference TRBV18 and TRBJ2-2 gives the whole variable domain NAGVMQNPRHLVRRRGQEARLRCSPMKGHSHVYWYRQLPEEGLKFMVYLQKENIIDESGMPKERFSAEFPKEGPSILRIQQVVRGDSAAYFCASSQIAGENTGELFFGEGSRLTVL.

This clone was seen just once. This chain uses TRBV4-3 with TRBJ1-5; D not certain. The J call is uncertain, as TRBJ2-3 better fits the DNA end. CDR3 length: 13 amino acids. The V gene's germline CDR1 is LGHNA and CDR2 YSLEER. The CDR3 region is CASSQGGLQPQYF. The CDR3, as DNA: TGCGCCAGCAGCCAAGGTGGCCTTCAGCCCCAGTATTTT.

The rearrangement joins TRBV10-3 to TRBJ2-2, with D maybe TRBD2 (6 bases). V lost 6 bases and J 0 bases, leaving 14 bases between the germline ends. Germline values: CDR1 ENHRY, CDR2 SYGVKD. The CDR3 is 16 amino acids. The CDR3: CAIRRISGTNTGELFF. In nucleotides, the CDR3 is TGTGCCATCAGACGAATTAGCGGCACGAACACCGGGGAGCTGTTTTTT.

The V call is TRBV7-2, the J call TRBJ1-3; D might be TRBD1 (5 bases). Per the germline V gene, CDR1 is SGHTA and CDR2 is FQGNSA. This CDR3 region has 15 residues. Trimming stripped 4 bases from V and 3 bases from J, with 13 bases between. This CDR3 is CASSSRVSGGNTIYF. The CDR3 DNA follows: TGTGCCAGCAGCTCCAGGGTTTCTGGTGGAAACACCATATATTTT.

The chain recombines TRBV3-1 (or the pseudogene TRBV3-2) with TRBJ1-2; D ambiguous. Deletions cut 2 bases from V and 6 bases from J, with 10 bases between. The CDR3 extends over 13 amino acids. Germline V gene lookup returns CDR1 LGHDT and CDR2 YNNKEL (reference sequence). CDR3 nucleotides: TGTGCCAGCAGCCAAAGGGCTGCCCATGGCTACACCTTC. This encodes CASSQRAAHGYTF.

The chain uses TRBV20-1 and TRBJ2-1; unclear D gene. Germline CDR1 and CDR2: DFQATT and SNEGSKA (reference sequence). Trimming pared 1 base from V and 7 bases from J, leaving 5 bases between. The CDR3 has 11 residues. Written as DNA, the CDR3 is TGCAGTGCTAGAGCTTTTAATGAGCAGTTCTTC. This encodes CSARAFNEQFF.

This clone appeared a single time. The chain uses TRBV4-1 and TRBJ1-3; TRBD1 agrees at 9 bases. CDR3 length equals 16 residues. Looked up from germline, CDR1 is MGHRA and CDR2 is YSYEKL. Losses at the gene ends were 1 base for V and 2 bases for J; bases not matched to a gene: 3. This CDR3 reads CASSQGDRATGNTIYF. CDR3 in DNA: TGCGCCAGCAGCCAAGGGGACAGGGCGACTGGAAACACCATATATTTT.

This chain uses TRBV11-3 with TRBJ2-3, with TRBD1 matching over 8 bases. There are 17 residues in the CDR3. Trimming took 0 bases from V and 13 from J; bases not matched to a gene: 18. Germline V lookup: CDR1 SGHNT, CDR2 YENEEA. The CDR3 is CASSLDGQGLGFSKEYF. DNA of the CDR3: TGTGCCAGCAGCTTAGATGGACAGGGCCTGGGTTTTAGCAAGGAGTATTTT.

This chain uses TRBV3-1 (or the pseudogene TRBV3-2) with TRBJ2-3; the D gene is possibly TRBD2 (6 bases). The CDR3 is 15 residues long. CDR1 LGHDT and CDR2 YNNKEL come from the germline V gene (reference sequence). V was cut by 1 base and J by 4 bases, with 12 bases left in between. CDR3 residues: CASSQVGTPPDTQYF. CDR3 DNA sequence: TGTGCCAGCAGCCAAGTGGGGACTCCCCCAGATACGCAGTATTTT.

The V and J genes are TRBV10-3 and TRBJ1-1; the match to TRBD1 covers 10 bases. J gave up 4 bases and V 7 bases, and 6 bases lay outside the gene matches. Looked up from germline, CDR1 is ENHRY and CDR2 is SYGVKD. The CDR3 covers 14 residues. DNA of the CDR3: TGTGCCATCAACGGACAGGGGGGAGGCACTGAAGCTTTCTTT. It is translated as CAINGQGGGTEAFF.

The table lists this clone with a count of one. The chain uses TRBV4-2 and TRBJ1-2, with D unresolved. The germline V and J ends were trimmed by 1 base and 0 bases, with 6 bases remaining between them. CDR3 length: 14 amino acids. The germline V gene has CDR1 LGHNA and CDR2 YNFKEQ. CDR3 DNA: TGTGCCAGCAGCCAAGCCAACACTAACTATGGCTACACCTTC. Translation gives CASSQANTNYGYTF.

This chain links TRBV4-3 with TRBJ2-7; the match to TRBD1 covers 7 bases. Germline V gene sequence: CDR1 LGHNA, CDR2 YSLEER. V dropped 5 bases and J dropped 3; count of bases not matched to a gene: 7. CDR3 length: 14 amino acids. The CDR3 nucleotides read TGCGCCAGCAGCACCGGACAGGACAACTACGAGCAGTACTTC. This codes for CASSTGQDNYEQYF.